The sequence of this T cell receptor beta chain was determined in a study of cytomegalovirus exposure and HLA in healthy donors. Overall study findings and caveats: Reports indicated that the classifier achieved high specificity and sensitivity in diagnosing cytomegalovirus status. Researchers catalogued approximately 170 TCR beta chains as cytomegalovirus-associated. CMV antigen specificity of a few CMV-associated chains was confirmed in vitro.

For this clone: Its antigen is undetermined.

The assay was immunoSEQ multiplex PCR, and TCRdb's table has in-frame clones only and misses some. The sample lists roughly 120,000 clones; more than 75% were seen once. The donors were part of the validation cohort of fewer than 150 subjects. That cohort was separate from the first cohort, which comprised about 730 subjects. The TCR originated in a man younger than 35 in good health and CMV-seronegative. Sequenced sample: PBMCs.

CDR3 region: CASSGSLGAGELFF. The DNA of the CDR3 is TGTGCCAGTTCCGGGAGTCTCGGGGCCGGGGAGCTGTTTTTT. The rearrangement joins TRBV7-8 to TRBJ2-2; tentative D call: TRBD2 (6 bases). The germline V gene encodes CDR1 SGHVS and CDR2 FQNEAQ. This CDR3 comprises 14 residues. Trimming cost V 9 bases and J 6 bases, with 17 bases left between them.